The rows below give T cell receptor beta chains drawn from one sample of a study of control samples from healthy donors and cancer patients. Generated by immunoSEQ multiplex PCR, the TCRdb table keeps only in-frame clones and is missing some. The sample yields 98,000 or so clones, approximately 82% seen once. What was sequenced was blood. The receptors stem from a young man in good health. Each CDR3 is given with its conserved first and last residue. The D gene is left open where the match is weak. For some rows the clone size is stated as once, few or many, or as a class when expanded; others skip it.

TRBJ2-7 - TRBV28 - TGTGCCAGCTCGTCTGACAGGAAGGAGCAGTACTTC CASSSDRKEQYF
TRBJ2-1 - TRBV4-1 - TGCGCCAGCAGCCAAGCGGCCGCCATAAATGAGCAGTTCTTC CASSQAAAINEQFF
TRBJ2-1 - TRBV15 - TGTGCCACCAGCAGAGATCCTGTTGGGGCCAGCTCCTACAATGAGCAGTTCTTC CATSRDPVGASSYNEQFF
TRBJ1-2 TRBD1 TRBV9 once TGTGCCAGCAGCGTGGGGGACAGGGTGTTTGGCTACACCTTC CASSVGDRVFGYTF
TRBJ2-3 - TRBV27 - TGTGCCAGCAGTTCCTCGGACAGCCGAGATACGCAGTATTTT CASSSSDSRDTQYF
TRBJ1-6 TRBD1 TRBV3-1/TRBV3-2 - TGTGCCAGCAGGCCCACATCGACAGGGACTAGGTCACCCCTCCACTTT CASRPTSTGTRSPLHF
TRBJ2-1 - TRBV7-2 - TGTGCCAGCAGCCAAGGGGTCAATGAGCAGTTCTTC CASSQGVNEQFF
TRBJ1-1 - TRBV20-1 - TGCAGTGCTCAAATCACGCTGGCTTTCTTT CSAQITLAFF
TRBJ2-4 - TRBV30 - TGTGCCTGGAGTGTTGCAGGGGACATTCAGTACTTC CAWSVAGDIQYF
TRBJ2-7 - TRBV28 once TGTGCCAGCAGCAACCAGGGCCTGTCCTACGAGCAGTACTTC CASSNQGLSYEQYF
TRBJ1-2 TRBD1 TRBV27 - TGTGCCAGCAGTTCGATGAGGGCGGGGACAGGGGGCCCGAACTATGGCTACACCTTC CASSSMRAGTGGPNYGYTF
TRBJ1-1 - TRBV10-1 few TGCGCCAGCAGTGAGGGAGTAGCTGAAGCTTTCTTT CASSEGVAEAFF
TRBJ1-2 TRBD1 TRBV2 - TGTGCCAGCCACCGCTCGACAGGGAACTATGGCTACACCTTC CASHRSTGNYGYTF